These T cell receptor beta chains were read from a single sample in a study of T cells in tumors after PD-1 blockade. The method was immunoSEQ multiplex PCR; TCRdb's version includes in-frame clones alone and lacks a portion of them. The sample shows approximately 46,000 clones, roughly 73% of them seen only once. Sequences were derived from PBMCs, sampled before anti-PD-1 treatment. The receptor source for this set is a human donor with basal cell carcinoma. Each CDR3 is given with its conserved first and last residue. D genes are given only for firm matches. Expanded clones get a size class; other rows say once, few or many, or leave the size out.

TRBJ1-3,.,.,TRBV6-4,TGTGCCAGCAGTGCGGCAGGGAGCTCTGGAAACACCATATATTTT,CASSAAGSSGNTIYF
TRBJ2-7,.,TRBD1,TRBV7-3,TGTGCCAGCAGCTTACGAGGACAGGGGAGCGACGAGCAGTACTTC,CASSLRGQGSDEQYF
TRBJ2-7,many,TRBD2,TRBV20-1,TGCAGTGCTAGTTCCGGGAGGGACTACGAGCAGTACTTC,CSASSGRDYEQYF
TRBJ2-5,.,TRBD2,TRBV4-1,TGCGCCAGCAGCCAAGATCTAGCGGGAGCGAGGGAGACCCAGTACTTC,CASSQDLAGARETQYF
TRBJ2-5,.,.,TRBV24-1,TGTGCCACCAGTGACCCTAGGGGGGGGGCCACCGAGACCCAGTACTTC,CATSDPRGGATETQYF
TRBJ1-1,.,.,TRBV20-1,TGCAGTGCTAGTCCTGGGATTGAAGCTTTCTTT,CSASPGIEAFF
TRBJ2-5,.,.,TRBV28,TGTGCCAGCAGTCCCCCTCGTGGCCGGAGGGCCCAAGAGACCCAGTACTTC,CASSPPRGRRAQETQYF
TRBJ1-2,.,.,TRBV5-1,TGCGCCAGCAGCTTGGGTATGGAGACTAATGGCTACACCTTC,CASSLGMETNGYTF
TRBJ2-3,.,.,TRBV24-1,TGTGCCACCAGTGATTTGGTGGATACGCAGTATTTT,CATSDLVDTQYF
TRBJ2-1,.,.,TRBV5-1,TGCGCCAGCAGCTTGGGGCTAATCGATGAGCAGTTCTTC,CASSLGLIDEQFF
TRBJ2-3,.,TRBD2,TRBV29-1,TGCAGCGTTGGAGGACTAGCGGGGACAGATACGCAGTATTTT,CSVGGLAGTDTQYF
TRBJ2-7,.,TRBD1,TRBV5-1,TGCGCCAGCAGCTTGGGAGCAGGGGGTGACGAGCAGTACTTC,CASSLGAGGDEQYF
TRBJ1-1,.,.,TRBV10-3,TGTGCCATCAGTCCCCTGGGAGGGGCCACGAACACTGAAGCTTTCTTT,CAISPLGGATNTEAFF
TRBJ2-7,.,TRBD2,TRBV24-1,TGTGCCACCAGTGATTCTCAAGAACGCCGGACGGGGGGGAGGGACGAGCAGTACTTC,CATSDSQERRTGGRDEQYF
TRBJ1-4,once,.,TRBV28,TGTGCCAGCACCACAGGGAATGAAAAACTGTTTTTT,CASTTGNEKLFF
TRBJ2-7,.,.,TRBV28,TGTGCCAGCAGCATCTCAGGGGTGGGAACCTACGAGCAGTACTTC,CASSISGVGTYEQYF
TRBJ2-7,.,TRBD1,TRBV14,TGTGCCAGCAGCCAGGAGGGGACAGGGAGGGCCTACGAGCAGTACTTC,CASSQEGTGRAYEQYF
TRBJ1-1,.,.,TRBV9,TGTGCCAGCAGCGGGGGCCCTGACACTGAAGCTTTCTTT,CASSGGPDTEAFF
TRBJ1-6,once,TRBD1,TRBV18,TGTGCCAGCTCACCTGACAGGGTCGGGAATTCACCCCTCCACTTT,CASSPDRVGNSPLHF
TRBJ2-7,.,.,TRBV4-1,TGCGCCAGCAGCCATACGTTAGCGATACAGTACTTC,CASSHTLAIQYF
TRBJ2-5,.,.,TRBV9,TGTGCCAGCAGCGTCGGCAGGGAAGAGACCCAGTACTTC,CASSVGREETQYF
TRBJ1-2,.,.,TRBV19,TGTGCCAGTAGTATGTGGCAGGGCTACACCTTC,CASSMWQGYTF
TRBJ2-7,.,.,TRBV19,TGTGCCAGTAGTATGAATATCGCGGGGCACTCCTACGAGCAGTACTTC,CASSMNIAGHSYEQYF
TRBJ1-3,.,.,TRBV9,TGTGCCAGCAAGCCGGGAACTGGAAACACCATATATTTT,CASKPGTGNTIYF
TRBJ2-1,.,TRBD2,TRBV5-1,TGCGCCAGCAGCCCGGGACTAGCGGACAATGAGCAGTTCTTC,CASSPGLADNEQFF
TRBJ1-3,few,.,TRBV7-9,TGTGCCAGCAGCTTTTCCGGGGTGAGAGGAAACACCATATATTTT,CASSFSGVRGNTIYF
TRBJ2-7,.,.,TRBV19,TGTGCCAGCCCAAAAAGCGCCACCTACGAGCAGTACTTC,CASPKSATYEQYF
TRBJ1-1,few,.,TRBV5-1,TGCGCCAGCAGCTTGATGGAGAACACTGAAGCTTTCTTT,CASSLMENTEAFF
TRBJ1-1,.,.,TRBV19,TGTGCCAGTACCCTAGTCCCCTTCGGGTTCGACACTGAAGCTTTCTTT,CASTLVPFGFDTEAFF
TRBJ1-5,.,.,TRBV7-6,TGTGCCAGCAGCTTGGGCCGCAATCAGCCCCAGCATTTT,CASSLGRNQPQHF
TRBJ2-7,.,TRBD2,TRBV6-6,TGTGCCAGCAGTCGAGGGACTAGCGGGACCTTTGGAGTATACGAGCAGTACTTC,CASSRGTSGTFGVYEQYF
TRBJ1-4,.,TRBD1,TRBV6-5,TGTGCCAGCAGGCTGGACAGGGGGAATGAAAAACTGTTTTTT,CASRLDRGNEKLFF
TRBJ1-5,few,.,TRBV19,TGTGCCAGTAGTAGATTTTTCGGAAGCAATCAGCCCCAGCATTTT,CASSRFFGSNQPQHF
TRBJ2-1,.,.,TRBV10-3,TGTGCCATCAGTGACAGGAGCTCCTACAATGAGCAGTTCTTC,CAISDRSSYNEQFF
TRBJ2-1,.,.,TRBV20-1,TGCAGTGCTAGAGCTGGACATGAGCAGTTCTTC,CSARAGHEQFF
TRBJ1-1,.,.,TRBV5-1,TGCGCCAGCAGCTTGGTGCAGGGAATGGGCACTGAAGCTTTCTTT,CASSLVQGMGTEAFF
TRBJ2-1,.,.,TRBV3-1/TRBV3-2,TGTGCCAGCAGCCAAGATAGGGCCGGGAAGAATGAGCAGTTCTTC,CASSQDRAGKNEQFF
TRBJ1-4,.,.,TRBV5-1,TGCGCCAGCAGCTCGACGGCTGCGGGTGAAAAACTGTTTTTT,CASSSTAAGEKLFF
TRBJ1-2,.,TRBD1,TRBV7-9,TGTGCCAGCAGCTCTGGGACAGTGCGGTATGGCTACACCTTC,CASSSGTVRYGYTF
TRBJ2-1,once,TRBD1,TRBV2,TGTGCCAGCAGTCTATCAGGGGGCTACAACGATGAGCAGTTCTTC,CASSLSGGYNDEQFF
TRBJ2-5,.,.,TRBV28,TGTGCCAGCAGCACTAGGGAGACCCAGTACTTC,CASSTRETQYF
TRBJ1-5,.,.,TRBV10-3,TGTGCCATCAGTGAGTATGGACCTAGCAATCAGCCCCAGCATTTT,CAISEYGPSNQPQHF
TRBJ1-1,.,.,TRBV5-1,TGCGCCAGCAGCTTGGCCTCGGGGCAGTCCACTGAAGCTTTCTTT,CASSLASGQSTEAFF
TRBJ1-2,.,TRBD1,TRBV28,TGTGCCAGCAGTTTCGAACAGGGGCAAGTCTATGGCTACACCTTC,CASSFEQGQVYGYTF
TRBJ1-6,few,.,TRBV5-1,TGCGCCAGCAGCCGGGACTTTCAGGGTTATAATTCACCCCTCCACTTT,CASSRDFQGYNSPLHF
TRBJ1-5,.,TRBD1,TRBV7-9,TGTGCCAGCAGCCTGACCACAGGGGGTGCTGGGCCCCAGCATTTT,CASSLTTGGAGPQHF
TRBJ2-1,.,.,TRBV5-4,TGTGCCAGCAGCACAAAGCGGGTAAATTACAATGAGCAGTTCTTC,CASSTKRVNYNEQFF
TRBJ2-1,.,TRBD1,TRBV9,TGTGCCAGCAGCGTAGCGGGCAGGGGGCTGAGAAATGAGCAGTTCTTC,CASSVAGRGLRNEQFF
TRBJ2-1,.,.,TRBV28,TGTGCCAGCAGTTCCGGGAGTTACAATGAGCAGTTCTTC,CASSSGSYNEQFF
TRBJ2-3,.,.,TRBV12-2,TGTGCAAGTCGCCGAAGGGACAGGGTAGCAGATACGCAGTATTTT,CASRRRDRVADTQYF
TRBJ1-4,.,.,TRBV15,TGTGCCACCAGCAGAGAGGGGATTGAAAAACTGTTTTTT,CATSREGIEKLFF
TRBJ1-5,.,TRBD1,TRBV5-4,TGTGCCAGCAGCTTGGCCGGGACAGGGAATCAGCCCCAGCATTTT,CASSLAGTGNQPQHF
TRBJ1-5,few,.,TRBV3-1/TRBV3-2,TGTGCCAGCAGCCCCGGGGGGGTCGGGCAGCCCCAGCATTTT,CASSPGGVGQPQHF